This T cell receptor beta chain was sequenced in a study of graft-versus-host responses after intestinal transplantation. Sequencing was performed with immunoSEQ multiplex PCR; in TCRdb, only in-frame clones are kept and a portion is missing. Here the sample spans about 110,000 clones, about nine tenths being singletons. The ends lost 2 bases at V and 4 bases at J; junction bases unmatched: 4. The CDR3 spans 16 residues. The germline gives CDR1 MNHEY, CDR2 SVGAGI. Remarks on this clone: Its antigen is currently unknown.

The rearrangement joins TRBV6-5 to TRBJ2-3, with 12 bases fitting TRBD2. This sequence originates from a human donor who was the organ donor for an intestinal transplant. The sample was unstimulated CD4+ T cells sorted from spleen or lymph node cells, taken before transplant. CDR3 amino acids: CASSYRLAGVSDTQYF. The CDR3 nucleotides read TGTGCCAGCAGTTACAGACTAGCGGGAGTTTCAGATACGCAGTATTTT.